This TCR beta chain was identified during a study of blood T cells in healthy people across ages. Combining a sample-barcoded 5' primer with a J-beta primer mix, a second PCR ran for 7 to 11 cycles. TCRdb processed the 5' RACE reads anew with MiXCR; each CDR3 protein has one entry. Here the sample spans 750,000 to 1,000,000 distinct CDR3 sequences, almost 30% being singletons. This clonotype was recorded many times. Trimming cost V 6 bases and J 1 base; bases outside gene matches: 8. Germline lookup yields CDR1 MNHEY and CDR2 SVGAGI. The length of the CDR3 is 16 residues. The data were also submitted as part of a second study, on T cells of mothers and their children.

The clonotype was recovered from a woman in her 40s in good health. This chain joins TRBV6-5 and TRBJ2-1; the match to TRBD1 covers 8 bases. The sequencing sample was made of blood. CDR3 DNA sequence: TGTGCCAGCAGCCCCGAAGGACAGGGTTCCTACAATGAGCAGTTCTTC. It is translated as CASSPEGQGSYNEQFF.